One sample yielded the 25 T cell receptor beta chains listed below, sequenced in a study of identical twins. Via MiXCR, TCRdb re-called the 5' RACE reads, giving one row per CDR3 protein. Of fewer than 250,000 distinct CDR3 sequences detected, more than 15% appear once; the ten largest clones hold 35% to 45%. The same data also contributed to another study, on T cells expressing NK-cell markers.

Sequencing was performed on CD8+ T cells sorted from blood. The receptors shown here come from a woman between 18 and 30 years old in good health.

J is TRBJ2-7 and V is TRBV4-3, with TRBD1 as a possible D gene (6 bases). Trimming cost V 4 bases and J 0 bases, with 16 bases left between them. The CDR3 sequence is 16 residues long. Germline CDR1 LGHNA, CDR2 YSLEER. The CDR3 DNA reads as TGCGCCAGCAGCCCCTTTAGACAGGCCTTCTCCTACGAGCAGTACTTC. Its translation is CASSPFRQAFSYEQYF.

The chain links TRBV27 to TRBJ2-3; 11 bases are a match to TRBD2. Germline V gene data show CDR1 as MNHEY and CDR2 as SMNVEV (reference sequence). V shed 8 bases and J 2 bases; nucleotides not matched to a gene: 6. The CDR3 has 15 amino acids. This CDR3 reads CASGPGLAVTDTQYF. CDR3 in DNA: TGTGCCAGCGGACCGGGACTAGCGGTCACAGATACGCAGTATTTT.

This clonotype was seen a few times. The rearrangement joins TRBV21-1 to TRBJ2-5; TRBD2, as called in the table, went unchecked against the DNA. TRBV21-1 is a listed pseudogene. The CDR3 runs to 14 residues. CDR3 protein: CARKTGTSRETQYF. CDR3 sequence (DNA): TGTGCCAGAAAAACCGGGACTAGCCGGGAGACCCAGTACTTC.

This chain links TRBV9 with TRBJ2-6; TRBD2 matches at 10 bases. With V trimmed by 3 bases and J by 0 bases, 3 bases remained unmatched. The CDR3 runs to 17 residues. Germline V gene lookup returns CDR1 SGDLS and CDR2 YYNGEE. As DNA, the CDR3 is TGTGCCAGCAGCGGGCTAGCGGGGGACTCTGGGGCCAACGTCCTGACTTTC. Amino acid sequence: CASSGLAGDSGANVLTF.

This clonotype was detected only a few times. V is TRBV4-1 and J is TRBJ1-4; the D gene is possibly TRBD1 (5 bases). Germline assignment: CDR1 MGHRA and CDR2 YSYEKL. V was shortened by 1 base and J by 7 bases, with 10 bases between the two germline ends. This CDR3 is built from 14 residues. CDR3 region: CASSQVGRGEKLFF. The CDR3 DNA reads as TGCGCCAGCAGCCAAGTGGGGAGGGGTGAAAAACTGTTTTTT.

The J gene is TRBJ1-1, the V gene TRBV27, with D possibly TRBD1 on 5 matching bases. This CDR3 contains 15 residues. V gave up 1 base and J gave up 6 bases, with 15 bases separating them. CDR1 and CDR2 (germline): MNHEY, SMNVEV (reference sequence). The CDR3: CASSLYLQGRPEAFF. CDR3 bases: TGTGCCAGCAGTTTATATCTCCAGGGTAGGCCTGAAGCTTTCTTT.

This chain connects TRBV20-1 to TRBJ2-7; D not certain. The CDR3 is 14 amino acids. Germline CDR1 and CDR2: DFQATT and SNEGSKA (reference sequence). V gave up 0 bases and J gave up 2 bases, with 11 bases separating them. CDR3 nucleotides: TGCAGTGCTAGAGATATAAAGGGTGCCTACGAGCAGTACTTC. This gives the protein CSARDIKGAYEQYF.

The chain has TRBV7-8 and TRBJ1-1; 10 positions agree with TRBD1. This CDR3 spans 15 amino acids. With V trimmed by 4 bases and J by 2 bases, 4 bases remained unmatched. The germline gives CDR1 SGHVS, CDR2 FQNEAQ. The CDR3 coding sequence is TGTGCCAGCAGCTACGGGACAGGGGTAAACACTGAAGCTTTCTTT. Its protein product is CASSYGTGVNTEAFF.

V and J are TRBV9 and TRBJ2-3; D gene uncertain. Germline lookup yields CDR1 SGDLS and CDR2 YYNGEE. The CDR3 length is 17 residues. V lost 0 bases and J lost 0, with 14 bases in between. CDR3 in amino acids: CASSVVGGLSSTDTQYF. DNA for the CDR3: TGTGCCAGCAGCGTAGTGGGCGGTCTCTCTAGCACAGATACGCAGTATTTT.

The chain couples TRBV7-2 to TRBJ2-5; D unclear. The germline V and J ends were trimmed by 5 bases and 5 bases, with 15 bases remaining between them. This CDR3 comprises 14 residues. Germline CDR1 reads SGHTA; CDR2 reads FQGNSA. The CDR3 DNA reads as TGTGCCAGCAGCCAAGAAATACTTATTGAGACCCAGTACTTC. It yields the protein CASSQEILIETQYF.

The chain links TRBV7-6 to TRBJ2-2, with D unclear. Trimming took 2 bases from V and 1 from J, leaving 20 bases between them. The CDR3 length is 19 residues. Germline CDR1 reads SGHVS; CDR2 reads FNYEAQ. CDR3 amino acids: CASSLNLLSVGMNTGELFF. The CDR3 coding sequence is TGTGCCAGCAGCTTAAATTTGCTCAGCGTGGGGATGAACACCGGGGAGCTGTTTTTT.

The count of this clonotype is one. The chain couples TRBV6-4 to TRBJ2-3; 10 bases line up with TRBD2. The length of the CDR3 is 14 residues. Germline assignment: CDR1 MRHNA and CDR2 SNTAGT. J lost 3 bases, V lost 3 bases, and 0 bases had no gene match. The CDR3 reads CASSEAGGTDTQYF. The CDR3 region has the DNA TGTGCCAGCAGTGAAGCGGGAGGGACAGATACGCAGTATTTT.

In this sample, this clonotype turned up a few times. J is TRBJ1-2 and V is TRBV10-2; D is ambiguous. Germline V gene sequence: CDR1 WSHSY, CDR2 SAAADI. CDR3 size: 12 residues. Trimming pared 1 base from V and 8 bases from J, leaving 8 bases between. The CDR3 nucleotides are TGCGCCAGCAGTGAGTTAGGGTCCGGCTACACCTTC. Protein product: CASSELGSGYTF.

V and J are TRBV29-1 and TRBJ2-7; 13 bases align to TRBD2. The CDR3 is 14 amino acids. Germline CDR1 SQVTM, CDR2 ANQGSEA. After removal of 5 bases from V and 2 bases from J, the junction contained 3 bases not matched to a gene. CDR3 bases: TGCAGCGTTACCGGGACTAGCGGGACCTACGAGCAGTACTTC. Translating gives CSVTGTSGTYEQYF.

A few counts support this clonotype. This sequence joins TRBV6-1 and TRBJ1-2; 7 positions match TRBD1. Germline lookup yields CDR1 MNHNS and CDR2 SASEGT. With V trimmed by 7 bases and J by 2 bases, 4 bases remained unmatched. The length of the CDR3 is 13 residues. Here the CDR3 reads CASNEGANYGYTF. The CDR3 nucleotides read TGTGCCAGCAACGAGGGGGCGAACTATGGCTACACCTTC.

The chain links TRBV5-5 to TRBJ2-1, with 7 bases that match TRBD2. In germline, CDR1 is SGHKS, CDR2 YYEKEE (reference sequence). Trimming at V came to 0 bases and at J to 0 bases, leaving 9 bases not matched to a gene. The CDR3 has 18 amino acids. CDR3 nucleotides: TGTGCCAGCAGCTTGGAGGCGTCAGCGGGGAGCTCCTACAATGAGCAGTTCTTC. It codes for CASSLEASAGSSYNEQFF.

This clonotype was counted between two and nine times. This chain connects TRBV12-3 or TRBV12-4 to TRBJ2-2; D is perhaps TRBD1 (6 bases). V shed 7 bases and J shed 2 bases, with 11 bases lying between them. The CDR3 has 14 amino acids. Here the CDR3 reads CASTAGVNTGELFF. Here the CDR3 DNA reads TGTGCCAGCACGGCAGGGGTAAACACCGGGGAGCTGTTTTTT.

This clonotype turned up a few times. The CDR3 DNA is TGTGCCAGCAGTCCACAACCAACAGGGTTATCGAACATTCAGTACTTC. Encoded protein: CASSPQPTGLSNIQYF. The chain recombines TRBV12-3 or TRBV12-4 with TRBJ2-4, with TRBD1 as a possible D gene (6 bases). The CDR3 sequence is 16 residues long. Deletions cut 5 bases from V and 7 bases from J, with 21 bases between.

V usage is TRBV11-2 and J usage is TRBJ2-7; 7 nucleotides line up with TRBD2. CDR3 length equals 16 residues. J was trimmed by 2 bases and V by 5 bases; bases with no gene match: 12. Germline values: CDR1 SGHAT, CDR2 FQNNGV. In DNA, the CDR3 is TGTGCCAGCAGCCCCCTGACTAGCAGCGGTCCCTACGAGCAGTACTTC. Its translation: CASSPLTSSGPYEQYF.

This clonotype was seen a handful of times. The rearrangement joins TRBV14 to TRBJ1-1, with 10 bases aligning to TRBD1. Trimming removed 5 bases from V and 0 bases from J; junction bases left unmatched: 12. The CDR3 loop spans 18 amino acids. Germline lookup yields CDR1 SGHDN and CDR2 FVKESK. CDR3 sequence reads: CASSFSRDRGFMNTEAFF. CDR3 bases: TGTGCCAGCAGCTTTTCCCGGGACAGGGGCTTTATGAACACTGAAGCTTTCTTT.

This chain connects TRBV12-3 or TRBV12-4 to TRBJ2-7; D is unresolved. The CDR3 is made up of 13 amino acids. Trimming took 7 bases from V and 3 from J, leaving 13 bases between them. CDR3 sequence: CASTLSSYYEQYF. CDR3 nucleotides: TGTGCCAGCACCCTGTCCAGCTACTACGAGCAGTACTTC.

The rearrangement uses TRBV12-3 or TRBV12-4 and TRBJ1-2; 7 bases line up with TRBD1. J gave up 5 bases and V 3 bases, and 18 bases lay outside the gene matches. The CDR3 spans 18 residues. CDR3 region: CASSLHLFDRAQKYGYTF. The CDR3 bases are TGTGCCAGCAGTTTGCATCTTTTCGACAGGGCGCAGAAGTATGGCTACACCTTC.

A few counts support this clonotype. The chain joins TRBV10-3 to TRBJ2-1; D ambiguous. This CDR3 has 12 amino acids. V shed 6 bases and J shed 1 base, with 4 bases lying between them. Germline assignment: CDR1 ENHRY and CDR2 SYGVKD. This CDR3 is CAIRISYNEQFF. CDR3 nucleotides: TGTGCCATCAGGATATCCTACAATGAGCAGTTCTTC.

The sample holds many counts of this clonotype. The chain is built from TRBV9 and TRBJ2-1, with a weak D call TRBD2 (5 bases). The CDR3 is 15 residues long. Germline CDR1 SGDLS, CDR2 YYNGEE. V dropped 4 bases and J dropped 0 bases, with 11 bases sitting between them. CDR3 sequence (DNA): TGTGCCAGCAGCCCTCGGGGAAGCTCCTACAATGAGCAGTTCTTC. Protein sequence: CASSPRGSSYNEQFF.

V usage is TRBV20-1 and J usage is TRBJ2-7; D remains ambiguous. In germline, CDR1 is DFQATT, CDR2 SNEGSKA (reference sequence). Trimming pared 7 bases from V and 0 bases from J, leaving 13 bases between. The CDR3 sequence is 13 residues long. The CDR3 nucleotides read TGCAGTGATGTCCCGGCAGGCTCCTACGAGCAGTACTTC. Translation gives CSDVPAGSYEQYF.